This T cell receptor (beta chain) was sequenced in a study of T cell responses to AZD1222 COVID-19 vaccine. Study in general: Second doses that came at about 4 or about 12 weeks were put together.

Germline assignment: CDR1 MGHRA and CDR2 YSYEKL. The CDR3 runs 15 residues. Trimming removed 4 bases at V and 5 bases at J, with 17 bases between. The study's findings and limits: Baseline seropositivity characterized only a handful of AZD1222 recipients. Researchers report vaccine-associated CD4 TCRs spanning spike, with dominance at 160-218 and 743-854. The study found Spike-specific TCR breadth and depth rose after two AZD1222 doses.

In regard to this clone: What it recognizes is unknown.

The protocol was immunoSEQ multiplex PCR, while the TCRdb copy is restricted to in-frame clones and leaves out a portion. The table shows 150,000 to 200,000 clones, with roughly nine tenths occurring only once. The source of this sequence is an adult in good health. The sequences come from peripheral blood, collected on day 0 of AZD1222 vaccination. The rearrangement links TRBV4-1 to TRBJ1-2, with a possible D match to TRBD1 (6 bases). The DNA of the CDR3 is TGCGCCAGCAGCCCCTCCCTAGGACAGCGATATGGCTACACCTTC. Translation gives CASSPSLGQRYGYTF.